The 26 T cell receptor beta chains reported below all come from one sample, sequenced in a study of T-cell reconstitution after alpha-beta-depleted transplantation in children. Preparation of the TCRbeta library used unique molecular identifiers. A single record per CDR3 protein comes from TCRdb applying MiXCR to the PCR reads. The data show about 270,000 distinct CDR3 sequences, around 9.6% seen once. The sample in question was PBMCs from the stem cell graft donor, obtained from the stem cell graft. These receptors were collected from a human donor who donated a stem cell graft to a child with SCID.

CDR3: CASSYSGTGGTTGELFF. The CDR3 bases are TGTGCCAGCAGTTACTCCGGGACAGGGGGCACCACCGGGGAGCTGTTTTTT. The chain has TRBV6-5 and TRBJ2-2; 12 bases fit TRBD1. Germline values: CDR1 MNHEY, CDR2 SVGAGI. V lost 0 bases to trimming and J lost 4 bases; unmatched junction nucleotides: 3. The CDR3 has 17 amino acids.

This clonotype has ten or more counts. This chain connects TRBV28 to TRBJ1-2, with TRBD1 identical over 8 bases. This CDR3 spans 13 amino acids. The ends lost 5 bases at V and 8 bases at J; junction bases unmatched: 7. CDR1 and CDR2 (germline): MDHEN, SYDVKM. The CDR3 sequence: CASSQQGVDGYTF. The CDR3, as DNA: TGTGCCAGCAGTCAACAGGGGGTAGACGGCTACACCTTC.

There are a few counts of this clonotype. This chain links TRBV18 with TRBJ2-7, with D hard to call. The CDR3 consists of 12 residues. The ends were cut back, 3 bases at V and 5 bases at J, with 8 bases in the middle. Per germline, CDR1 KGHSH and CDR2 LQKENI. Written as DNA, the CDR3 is TGTGCCAGCTCACCGGTTGCTCACGAGCAGTACTTC. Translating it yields CASSPVAHEQYF.

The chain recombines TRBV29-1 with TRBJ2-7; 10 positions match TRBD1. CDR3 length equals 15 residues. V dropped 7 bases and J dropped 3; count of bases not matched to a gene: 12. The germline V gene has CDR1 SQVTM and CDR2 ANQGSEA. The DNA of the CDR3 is TGCAGCGCGTATGTCTCGGGGACAGGGGTCTACGAGCAGTACTTC. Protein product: CSAYVSGTGVYEQYF.

The CDR3 region is CSATPGTGGNTEAFF. CDR3 nucleotide sequence: TGCAGTGCTACCCCCGGGACAGGAGGGAACACTGAAGCTTTCTTT. The genes are TRBV20-1 and TRBJ1-1, with TRBD1 identical over 8 bases. Germline assignment: CDR1 DFQATT and CDR2 SNEGSKA (reference sequence). This CDR3 comprises 15 residues. V dropped 4 bases and J dropped 1; count of bases not matched to a gene: 8.

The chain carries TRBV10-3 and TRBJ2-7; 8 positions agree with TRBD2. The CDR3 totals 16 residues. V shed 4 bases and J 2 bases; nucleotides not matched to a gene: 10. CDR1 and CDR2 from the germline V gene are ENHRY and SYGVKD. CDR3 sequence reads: CAISGAGTSFAYEQYF. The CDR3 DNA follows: TGTGCCATCAGTGGAGCCGGGACTAGTTTCGCCTACGAGCAGTACTTC.

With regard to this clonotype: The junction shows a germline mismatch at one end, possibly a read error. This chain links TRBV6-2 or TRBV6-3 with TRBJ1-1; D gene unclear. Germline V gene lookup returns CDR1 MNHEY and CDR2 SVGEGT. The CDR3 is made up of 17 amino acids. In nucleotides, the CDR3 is TGTGCCAGCAGTGACTCTATGCAGGTTAAGCGTCTAACTGAAGCTTTCTTT. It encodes CASSDSMQVKRLTEAFF.

DNA of the CDR3: TGTGCCAGCAGTCTAGATGGGACTCCCACAGATACGCAGTATTTT. Its protein is CASSLDGTPTDTQYF. This chain uses TRBV12-3 or TRBV12-4 with TRBJ2-3; TRBD2 is a possible D gene (6 bases). The ends were cut back, 5 bases at V and 2 bases at J, with 14 bases in the middle. The CDR3 loop spans 15 amino acids.

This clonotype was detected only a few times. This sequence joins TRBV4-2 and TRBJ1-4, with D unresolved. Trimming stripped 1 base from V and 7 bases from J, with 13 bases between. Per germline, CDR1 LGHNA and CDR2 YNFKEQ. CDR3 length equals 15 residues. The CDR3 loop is CASSQGPDEREKLFF. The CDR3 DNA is TGTGCCAGCAGCCAAGGGCCCGATGAACGTGAAAAACTGTTTTTT.

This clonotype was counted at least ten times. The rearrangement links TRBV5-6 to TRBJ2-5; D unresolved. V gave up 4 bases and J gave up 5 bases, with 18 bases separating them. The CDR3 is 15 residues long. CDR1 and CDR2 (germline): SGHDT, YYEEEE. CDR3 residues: CASSDGPFTRETQYF. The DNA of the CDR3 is TGTGCCAGCAGCGATGGGCCCTTTACGAGGGAGACCCAGTACTTC.

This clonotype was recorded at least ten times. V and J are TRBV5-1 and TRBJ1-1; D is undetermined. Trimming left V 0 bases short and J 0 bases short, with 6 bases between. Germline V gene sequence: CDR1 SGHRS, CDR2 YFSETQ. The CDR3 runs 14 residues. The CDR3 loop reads CASSLAGMNTEAFF. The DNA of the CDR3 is TGCGCCAGCAGCTTGGCCGGGATGAACACTGAAGCTTTCTTT.

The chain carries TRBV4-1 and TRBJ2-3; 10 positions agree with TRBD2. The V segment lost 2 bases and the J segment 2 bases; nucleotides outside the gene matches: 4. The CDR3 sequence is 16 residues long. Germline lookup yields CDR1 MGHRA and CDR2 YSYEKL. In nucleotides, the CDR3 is TGCGCCAGCAGCCAACTAGCGGGGGAGTCCACAGATACGCAGTATTTT. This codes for CASSQLAGESTDTQYF.

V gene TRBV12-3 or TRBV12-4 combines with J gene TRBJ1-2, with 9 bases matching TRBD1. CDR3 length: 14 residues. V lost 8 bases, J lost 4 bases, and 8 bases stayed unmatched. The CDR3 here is CASCTGGEGYGYTF. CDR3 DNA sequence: TGTGCCAGCTGTACAGGGGGCGAAGGCTATGGCTACACCTTC.

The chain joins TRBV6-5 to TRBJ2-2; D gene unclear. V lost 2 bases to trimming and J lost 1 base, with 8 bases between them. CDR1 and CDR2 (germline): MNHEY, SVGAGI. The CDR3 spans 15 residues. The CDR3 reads CASSYARQNTGELFF. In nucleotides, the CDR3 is TGTGCCAGCAGTTACGCCAGACAGAACACCGGGGAGCTGTTTTTT.

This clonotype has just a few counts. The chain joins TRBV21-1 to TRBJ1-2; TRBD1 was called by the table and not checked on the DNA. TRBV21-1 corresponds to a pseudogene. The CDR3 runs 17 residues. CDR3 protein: CASSPRKMGRWNYGYTF. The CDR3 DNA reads TGTGCCAGCAGCCCCCGCAAGATGGGGCGTTGGAACTATGGCTACACCTTC.

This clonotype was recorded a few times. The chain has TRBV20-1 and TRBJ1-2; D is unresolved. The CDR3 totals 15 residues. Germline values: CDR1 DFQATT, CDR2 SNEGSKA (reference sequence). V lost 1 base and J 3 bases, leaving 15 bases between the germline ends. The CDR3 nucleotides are TGCAGTGCTAGAGCCGACCGGGGATACGACTATGGCTACACCTTC. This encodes CSARADRGYDYGYTF.

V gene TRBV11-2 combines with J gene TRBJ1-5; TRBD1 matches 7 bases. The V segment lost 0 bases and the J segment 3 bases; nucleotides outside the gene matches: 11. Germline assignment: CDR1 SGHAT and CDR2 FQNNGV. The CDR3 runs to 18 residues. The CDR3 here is CASSLEAPRGGVNQPQHF. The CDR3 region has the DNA TGTGCCAGCAGCTTAGAGGCCCCCAGGGGGGGTGTCAATCAGCCCCAGCATTTT.

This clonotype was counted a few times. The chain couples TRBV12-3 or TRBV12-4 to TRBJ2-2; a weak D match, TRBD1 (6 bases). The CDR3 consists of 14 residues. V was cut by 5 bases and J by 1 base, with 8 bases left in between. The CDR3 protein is CASSTTGNTGELFF. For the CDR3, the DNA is TGTGCCAGCAGTACGACAGGGAACACCGGGGAGCTGTTTTTT.

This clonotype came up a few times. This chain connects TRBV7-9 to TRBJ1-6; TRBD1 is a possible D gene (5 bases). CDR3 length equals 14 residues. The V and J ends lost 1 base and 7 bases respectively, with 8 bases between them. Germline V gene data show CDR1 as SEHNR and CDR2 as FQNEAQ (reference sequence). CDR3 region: CASSLGPGNSPLHF. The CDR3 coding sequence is TGTGCCAGCAGCTTAGGACCAGGGAATTCACCCCTCCACTTT.

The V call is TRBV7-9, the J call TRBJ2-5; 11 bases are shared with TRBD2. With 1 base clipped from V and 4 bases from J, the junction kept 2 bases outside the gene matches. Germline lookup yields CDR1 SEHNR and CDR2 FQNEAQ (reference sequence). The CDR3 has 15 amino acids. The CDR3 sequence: CASSLGGTSGETQYF. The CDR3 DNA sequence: TGTGCCAGCAGCTTAGGAGGGACTAGCGGAGAGACCCAGTACTTC.

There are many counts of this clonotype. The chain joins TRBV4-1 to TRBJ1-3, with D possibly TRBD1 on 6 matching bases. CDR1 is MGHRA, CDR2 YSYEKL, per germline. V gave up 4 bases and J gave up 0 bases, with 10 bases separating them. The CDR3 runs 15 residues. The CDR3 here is CASSPQGGSGNTIYF. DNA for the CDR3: TGCGCCAGCAGCCCTCAAGGGGGCTCTGGAAACACCATATATTTT.

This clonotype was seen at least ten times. The CDR3 nucleotides are TGTGCCAGCAGTCGCTCGCTTGGGGAGACCCAGTACTTC. Amino acids: CASSRSLGETQYF. The chain couples TRBV6-5 to TRBJ2-5; no firm D call. CDR1 and CDR2 (germline): MNHEY, SVGAGI. V lost 5 bases and J 5 bases, leaving 12 bases between the germline ends. This CDR3 is built from 13 residues.

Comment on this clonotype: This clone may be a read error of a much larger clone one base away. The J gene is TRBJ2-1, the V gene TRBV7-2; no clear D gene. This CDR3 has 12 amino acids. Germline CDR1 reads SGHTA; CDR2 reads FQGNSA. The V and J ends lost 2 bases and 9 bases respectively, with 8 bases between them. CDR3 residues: CASSLRWGEQFF. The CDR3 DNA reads TGTGCCAGCAGCTTACGGTGGGGTGAGCAGTTCTTC.

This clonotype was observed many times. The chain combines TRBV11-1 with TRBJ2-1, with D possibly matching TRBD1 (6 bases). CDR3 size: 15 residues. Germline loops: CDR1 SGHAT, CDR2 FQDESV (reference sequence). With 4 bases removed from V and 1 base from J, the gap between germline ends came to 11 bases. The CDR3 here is CASSSRDISYNEQFF. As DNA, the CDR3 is TGTGCCAGCAGCTCTCGGGACATTTCCTACAATGAGCAGTTCTTC.

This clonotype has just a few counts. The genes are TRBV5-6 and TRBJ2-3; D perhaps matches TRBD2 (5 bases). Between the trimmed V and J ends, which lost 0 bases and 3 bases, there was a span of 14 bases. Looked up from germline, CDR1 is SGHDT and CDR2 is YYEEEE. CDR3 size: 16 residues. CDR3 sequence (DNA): TGTGCCAGCAGCTTGGATGAACTCGGGGAAACAGATACGCAGTATTTT. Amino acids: CASSLDELGETDTQYF.

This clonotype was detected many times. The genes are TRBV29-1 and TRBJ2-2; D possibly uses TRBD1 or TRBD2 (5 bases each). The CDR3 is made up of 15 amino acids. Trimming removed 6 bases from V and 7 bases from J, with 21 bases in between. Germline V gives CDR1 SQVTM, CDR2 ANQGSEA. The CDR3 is CSVVPAGTVNGELFF. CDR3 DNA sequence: TGCAGCGTAGTACCTGCCGGGACGGTAAACGGGGAGCTGTTTTTT.